Listed below are T cell receptor beta chains from one sample, sequenced in a study of T cell responses to AZD1222 COVID-19 vaccine. Clones were read by immunoSEQ multiplex PCR, and TCRdb kept only the in-frame ones, dropping some. The table records some 200,000 clones, roughly 92% of them present only once. The source was peripheral blood, collected 28 days after the second AZD1222 dose. The receptors were gathered from an adult who received the AZD1222 COVID-19 vaccine. The CDR3 runs from the conserved cysteine through the conserved F or W. The D gene is left open where the match is weak. Part of the rows lack a size; the others show once, few, many or a class for expanded clones.

>TRBV14|TRBJ2-3|.|.
CASSQDHSTQYF
TGTGCCAGCAGCCAAGATCACAGCACGCAGTATTTT
>TRBV7-3|TRBJ2-1|.|.
CASSPDSATYNEQFF
TGTGCCAGCAGCCCGGACTCAGCCACCTACAATGAGCAGTTCTTC
>TRBV29-1|TRBJ2-7|.|.
CSVTGRSSYEQYF
TGCAGCGTCACGGGACGGAGCTCCTACGAGCAGTACTTC
>TRBV9|TRBJ1-1|.|.
CASSVGGYAGTEAFF
TGTGCCAGCAGCGTAGGTGGGTACGCGGGCACTGAAGCTTTCTTT
>TRBV11-2|TRBJ2-2|TRBD2|.
CASSLVVLGGAGELFF
TGTGCCAGCAGCTTAGTGGTCTTGGGAGGGGCCGGGGAGCTGTTTTTT
>TRBV7-6|TRBJ2-4|TRBD1|.
CASSVGTGNNIQYF
TGTGCCAGCAGCGTCGGGACAGGGAATAACATTCAGTACTTC
>TRBV10-1|TRBJ1-1|TRBD1|.
CATGTGTMAFF
TGCGCCACCGGGACAGGGACAATGGCTTTCTTT
>TRBV7-3|TRBJ2-5|.|.
CASSRSFQETQYF
TGTGCCAGCAGCAGGAGCTTCCAAGAGACCCAGTACTTC
>TRBV18|TRBJ1-3|.|.
CASSPSSGTRSGNTIYF
TGTGCCAGCTCACCATCCTCCGGGACACGCTCTGGAAACACCATATATTTT
>TRBV7-3|TRBJ2-1|.|once
CASSLHRDNEQFF
TGTGCCAGCAGCTTACACAGAGACAATGAGCAGTTCTTC
>TRBV7-8|TRBJ2-7|.|.
CASSLQPGQIYEQYF
TGTGCCAGCAGTCTTCAACCGGGACAAATCTACGAGCAGTACTTC
>TRBV30|TRBJ2-2|.|.
CAWSVPPWANTGELFF
TGTGCCTGGAGTGTACCTCCATGGGCGAACACCGGGGAGCTGTTTTTT
>TRBV27|TRBJ1-6|.|.
CASSLTQLANSPLHF
TGTGCCAGCAGTTTGACACAACTCGCTAATTCACCCCTCCACTTT
>TRBV27|TRBJ2-7|TRBD1|.
CASSLHRGYEQYF
TGTGCCAGCAGTCTACACAGGGGGTACGAGCAGTACTTC
>TRBV6-5|TRBJ1-3|.|.
CASSYSNLAGNTIYF
TGTGCCAGCAGTTACTCGAATCTGGCTGGAAACACCATATATTTT
>TRBV18|TRBJ1-6|.|.
CASSSSLGGGSPLHF
TGTGCCAGCTCGTCAAGCCTGGGGGGAGGATCACCCCTCCACTTT
>TRBV29-1|TRBJ1-3|.|.
CSVIVDRSSGNTIYF
TGCAGCGTTATTGTCGACAGAAGCTCTGGAAACACCATATATTTT